The rows below give T cell receptor beta chains drawn from one sample of a study of shared clonotypes between healthy human individuals. Measured with immunoSEQ multiplex PCR; TCRdb has only the in-frame clones, and not every one. Here the sample spans under 2,000,000 clones, about 95% being singletons. Sequences were obtained from naive CD8+ T cells sorted from blood. Receptor source: a man aged 18 to 35 in good health. Both conserved end residues are part of each CDR3. The D gene is left open where the match is weak. Not every row has a clone size; where given, it reads once, few, many or a size class.

v_call: TRBV7-9
clone_size: .
d_call: .
j_call: TRBJ2-7
cdr3_nt: TGTGCCAGCACCCCCCCGGGCGGGTCTGTCTACGAGCAGTACTTC
cdr3_aa: CASTPPGGSVYEQYF

v_call: TRBV5-6
clone_size: few
d_call: .
j_call: TRBJ2-7
cdr3_nt: TGTGCCAGCAGCTTACCAGGGGCCGAGCAGTACTTC
cdr3_aa: CASSLPGAEQYF

v_call: TRBV7-8
clone_size: .
d_call: .
j_call: TRBJ2-1
cdr3_nt: TGTGCCAGCAGCTTAGACGGTGAGCAGGCGAACAACAATGAGCAGTTCTTC
cdr3_aa: CASSLDGEQANNNEQFF

v_call: TRBV7-9
clone_size: .
d_call: TRBD1
j_call: TRBJ1-4
cdr3_nt: TGTGCCAGCAGCCAGGACAGGGCAACTAATGAAAAACTGTTTTTT
cdr3_aa: CASSQDRATNEKLFF

v_call: TRBV29-1
clone_size: .
d_call: .
j_call: TRBJ2-3
cdr3_nt: TGCAGCGTTGAAGGGCTGGGCACAGATACGCAGTATTTT
cdr3_aa: CSVEGLGTDTQYF

v_call: TRBV6-6
clone_size: few
d_call: TRBD1
j_call: TRBJ2-2
cdr3_nt: TGTGCCAGCAGTTTTACAGGGGGCGGGGAGCTGTTTTTT
cdr3_aa: CASSFTGGGELFF

v_call: TRBV27
clone_size: .
d_call: .
j_call: TRBJ2-3
cdr3_nt: TGTGCCAGCAGTTTAAGGGTAGACGGAGATACGCAGTATTTT
cdr3_aa: CASSLRVDGDTQYF

v_call: TRBV9
clone_size: .
d_call: TRBD2
j_call: TRBJ2-3
cdr3_nt: TGTGCCAGCACCGTTAGCGGGAGTGCAGATACGCAGTATTTT
cdr3_aa: CASTVSGSADTQYF

v_call: TRBV6-5
clone_size: .
d_call: .
j_call: TRBJ2-7
cdr3_nt: TGTGCCAGCAGTGACTATAGGGGTTACGAGCAGTACTTC
cdr3_aa: CASSDYRGYEQYF

v_call: TRBV19
clone_size: .
d_call: TRBD1
j_call: TRBJ2-3
cdr3_nt: TGTGCCAGTTGTTCATGGGGACAGGGCTCGCAGTATTTT
cdr3_aa: CASCSWGQGSQYF

v_call: TRBV5-8
clone_size: .
d_call: .
j_call: TRBJ1-1
cdr3_nt: TGTGCCAGCAGCTTTGGGGGGATGAACACTGAAGCTTTCTTT
cdr3_aa: CASSFGGMNTEAFF

v_call: TRBV13
clone_size: .
d_call: TRBD1
j_call: TRBJ2-7
cdr3_nt: TGTGCCAGCAGCTGGGGACAGCACTTTTACGAGCAGTACTTC
cdr3_aa: CASSWGQHFYEQYF

v_call: TRBV4-3
clone_size: .
d_call: TRBD1
j_call: TRBJ2-2
cdr3_nt: TGCGCCAGCAGCCAAGCGCCAGGGGGCGCGGTGACCGGGGAGCTGTTTTTT
cdr3_aa: CASSQAPGGAVTGELFF

v_call: TRBV6-5
clone_size: .
d_call: .
j_call: TRBJ1-3
cdr3_nt: TGTGCCAGCAGTTTAACAGGGCCCGGAAACACCATATATTTT
cdr3_aa: CASSLTGPGNTIYF

v_call: TRBV5-1
clone_size: .
d_call: .
j_call: TRBJ2-1
cdr3_nt: TGCGCCAGCAGCTTGGGCGGCTACTACAATGAGCAGTTCTTC
cdr3_aa: CASSLGGYYNEQFF

v_call: TRBV6-1
clone_size: .
d_call: TRBD2
j_call: TRBJ2-5
cdr3_nt: TGTGCCAGCAGGGGACTAGCGACGGAGACCCAGTACTTC
cdr3_aa: CASRGLATETQYF

v_call: TRBV5-1
clone_size: .
d_call: TRBD1
j_call: TRBJ2-7
cdr3_nt: TGCGCCAGCAGCGACCGGGACAGGTCCACCTACGAGCAGTACTTC
cdr3_aa: CASSDRDRSTYEQYF

v_call: TRBV27
clone_size: once
d_call: TRBD1
j_call: TRBJ1-6
cdr3_nt: TGTGCCAGCAGTTTATCGGCCGGGACAGCTCATTCACCCCTCCACTTT
cdr3_aa: CASSLSAGTAHSPLHF

v_call: TRBV4-3
clone_size: .
d_call: .
j_call: TRBJ2-7
cdr3_nt: TGCGCCAGCAGCCAAGAAACGAACGGGGGCTACGAGCAGTACTTC
cdr3_aa: CASSQETNGGYEQYF

v_call: TRBV15
clone_size: .
d_call: TRBD1
j_call: TRBJ2-7
cdr3_nt: TGTGCCACCAGCCCGGACAGGGGGCTATCCTACGAGCAGTACTTC
cdr3_aa: CATSPDRGLSYEQYF